This TCR beta chain comes out of a study of blood T cell repertoires in COVID-19 (dated by TCRdb to 2020 to 2022). Study-level background: Collaborator samples came from the United States, Italy and Spain and covered acute and convalescent phases of COVID-19. The material from the prospective study consisted of cDNA or gDNA derived from T cells, B-cell-depleted T cells, or PBMCs. The sample metadata nearly always contained a de-identified subject ID, COVID-19 status, age in years and sex. Samples came from the ongoing ImmuneRACE study (first 160 participants) plus 1,254 subjects from 6 global collaborators. The dataset comprised deeply sampled blood TCRbeta repertoires from subjects exposed to, actively infected with, or recovered from COVID-19. Where available, HLA class I and class II types were obtained from metadata supplied by the sample provider rather than from assay-based typing. The repertoires were made available in a free public database intended to serve as a resource for research on the immune response to SARS-CoV-2. Overall results and qualifications from the work: How much clinical and demographic metadata was included differed by source and by participant, and the metadata was provided uncurated.

Collaborating institutions collected whole blood in K2EDTA tubes following their own protocols. For TCRbeta analysis, collaborators shipped samples in one of three forms: frozen whole blood, isolated PBMCs, or DNA extracted from either of those sample types. The CDR3 numbers 14 residues from cysteine through phenylalanine. Of the read, only the CDR3 DNA is kept; its 42 bases are in frame from base 1. The germline V gene encodes CDR1 SQVTM and CDR2 ANQGSEA. Trimming leaves V shorter by 4 bases and J shorter by 3 bases, with the junction holding 5 bases beyond the gene matches. On this clone: Its antigen remains undetermined. Base qualities were left out, and no much larger clone turns up one base away.

The immunoSEQ Assay, a bias-controlled multiplex PCR, was used to amplify TCRbeta CDR3 regions from genomic DNA. The original methods were these. Nucleated cell counts per sample were estimated from amplification of reference gene primers within the assay. To quantify the absolute abundance of each unique TCRbeta CDR3 rearrangement, sequence reads were collapsed and filtered. For each sample, productive Simpson clonality was calculated as the square root of Simpson's diversity index across productive rearrangements. TCRdb's version of the immuneACCESS table is confined to in-frame rearrangements and falls short of the full clone set. An unresolved V gene accounts for under half of the shortfall where checked; the remainder is of unknown origin. Clone size and the V and J calls come from that table; the DNA yielded D and trimming. This sample lists 200,000 to 300,000 clones; 70% to 90% were detected once. 3% to 3.5% of the sample rests with the top ten.

This TCR derives from a man younger than 35 with active or convalescent COVID-19. Material: peripheral blood. The chain is made from TRBV29-1 and TRBJ2-3, with 9 bases matching TRBD2. The DNA sequence reads TGCAGCGTTGTAGCGGGGGCGATGACAGATACGCAGTATTTT. It encodes CSVVAGAMTDTQYF.